The T cell receptor (beta chain) described here comes from a study of T cell changes during pregnancy in multiple sclerosis. This CDR3 region has 12 residues. Per germline, CDR1 LNHDA and CDR2 SQIVND (reference sequence). The V end lost 1 base, the J end lost 7 bases, and 5 bases lay between the germline ends. Clones were sequenced by immunoSEQ multiplex PCR, and TCRdb holds only the in-frame ones, with some missing. Among roughly 20,000 clones listed, 89% were seen once. This specimen was CD8+ T cells from peripheral blood mononuclear cells, taken in the second trimester of pregnancy. The chain links TRBV19 to TRBJ2-1; D is unresolved. The source of this sequence is a female donor in good health, enrolled as a control in a pregnancy study. This CDR3 reads CASSIGSNEQFF. CDR3 bases: TGTGCCAGTAGTATAGGGAGTAATGAGCAGTTCTTC.